Sequencing of this T cell receptor (beta chain) was carried out in a study of shared clonotypes between healthy human individuals. Findings and limits, study-wide: Only a few donors were included, so the genetic and exposure-history diversity represented was limited.

Each subset's genomic DNA was split evenly across several immunoSEQ plates. When replicate PCRs were run on unsorted PBMC, they used about 300 ng DNA, 25,000 to 35,000 T cell genomes. TCRdb's table, derived via immunoSEQ multiplex PCR, lists solely in-frame clones and lacks some. The sample has roughly 480,000 clones; less than 80% are singletons. Adult Caucasians living in Nashville, Tennessee made up all of the donors. The CDR3 runs to 13 residues. Germline V gene lookup returns CDR1 SGHTS and CDR2 YDEGEE. The ends were cut back, 4 bases at V and 5 bases at J, with 9 bases in the middle. In regard to this clone: Its antigen is as yet unknown.

V gene TRBV5-8 combines with J gene TRBJ2-2; D call uncertain. The material sequenced was PBMCs. This receptor was identified in a woman aged 40 to 55 in good health. Some clones in this sample may be carry-over from other donors' samples. The CDR3 sequence is CASSLLGTGELFF. CDR3 nucleotides: TGTGCCAGCAGCCTCCTGGGTACCGGGGAGCTGTTTTTT.